The following is a T cell receptor beta chain sequence with its context. The antigen is unknown. Assay: immunoSEQ multiplex PCR; the TCRdb copy retains only in-frame clones and omits some. The repertoire includes just over 60,000 clones, around three quarters of them detected once, and roughly 13% sits in the top ten. These data originate in a study of T cell responses to AZD1222 COVID-19 vaccine. Study details: Pooling was applied to second doses at about 4 or about 12 weeks. General study findings and limits: Donor demographics were predominantly white British with a female majority; clonal diversity may be underestimated. Two AZD1222 doses significantly raised spike-specific TCR breadth and depth over controls.

Germline V lookup: CDR1 GTSNPN, CDR2 SVGIG (reference sequence). The CDR3 has 14 residues. V dropped 2 bases and J dropped 10 bases, with 15 bases sitting between them. The sequences come from peripheral blood, collected on day 0 of AZD1222 vaccination. The rearrangement links TRBV30 to TRBJ1-6; D possibly corresponds to TRBD1 (5 bases). The origin of this receptor is an adult in good health. The CDR3 DNA reads as TGTGCCTGGAGTTTTGGGTTAGGGGACTCACCCCTCCACTTT. It yields the protein CAWSFGLGDSPLHF.